This TCR beta chain was sequenced during a study of blood T cell repertoires in COVID-19. Study-level background: Samples representing acute and convalescent COVID-19 were sourced from the United States, Italy and Spain.

Repertoires were generated with immunoSEQ multiplex PCR, while TCRdb's copy carries only in-frame clones and drops some. The sample includes more than 250,000 clones, 86% seen only once; the top ten take 1.5% to 2%. V was clipped by 2 bases and J by 10 bases; unmatched bases: 8. This CDR3 contains 15 residues. The germline V gene has CDR1 GTSNPN and CDR2 SVGIG (reference sequence). This TCR came from a woman in her 50s with acute or convalescent COVID-19. The chain is built from TRBV30 and TRBJ1-6, with TRBD1 matching 10 bases. Sequences were obtained from peripheral blood. The CDR3 coding sequence is TGTGCCTGGAGTCGGGGACAGGGGCTGAGCTCACCCCTCCACTTT. This gives the protein CAWSRGQGLSSPLHF.